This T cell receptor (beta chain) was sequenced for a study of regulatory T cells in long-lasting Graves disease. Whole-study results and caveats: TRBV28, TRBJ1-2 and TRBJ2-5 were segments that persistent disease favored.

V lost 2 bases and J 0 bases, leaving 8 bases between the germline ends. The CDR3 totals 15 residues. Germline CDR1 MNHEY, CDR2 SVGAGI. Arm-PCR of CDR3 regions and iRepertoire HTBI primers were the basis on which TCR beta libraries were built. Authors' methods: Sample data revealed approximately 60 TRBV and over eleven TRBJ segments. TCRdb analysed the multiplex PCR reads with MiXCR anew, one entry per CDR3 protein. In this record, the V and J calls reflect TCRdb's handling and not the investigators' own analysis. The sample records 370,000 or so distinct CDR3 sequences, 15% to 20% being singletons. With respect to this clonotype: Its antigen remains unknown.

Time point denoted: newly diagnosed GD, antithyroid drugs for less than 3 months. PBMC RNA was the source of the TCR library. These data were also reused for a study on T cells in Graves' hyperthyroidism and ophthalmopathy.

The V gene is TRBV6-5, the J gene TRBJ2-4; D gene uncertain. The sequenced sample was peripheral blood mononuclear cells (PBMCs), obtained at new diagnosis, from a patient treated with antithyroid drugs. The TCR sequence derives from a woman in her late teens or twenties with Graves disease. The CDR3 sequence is CASSYGPLAKNIQYF. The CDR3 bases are TGTGCCAGCAGTTACGGCCCGCTAGCCAAAAACATTCAGTACTTC.